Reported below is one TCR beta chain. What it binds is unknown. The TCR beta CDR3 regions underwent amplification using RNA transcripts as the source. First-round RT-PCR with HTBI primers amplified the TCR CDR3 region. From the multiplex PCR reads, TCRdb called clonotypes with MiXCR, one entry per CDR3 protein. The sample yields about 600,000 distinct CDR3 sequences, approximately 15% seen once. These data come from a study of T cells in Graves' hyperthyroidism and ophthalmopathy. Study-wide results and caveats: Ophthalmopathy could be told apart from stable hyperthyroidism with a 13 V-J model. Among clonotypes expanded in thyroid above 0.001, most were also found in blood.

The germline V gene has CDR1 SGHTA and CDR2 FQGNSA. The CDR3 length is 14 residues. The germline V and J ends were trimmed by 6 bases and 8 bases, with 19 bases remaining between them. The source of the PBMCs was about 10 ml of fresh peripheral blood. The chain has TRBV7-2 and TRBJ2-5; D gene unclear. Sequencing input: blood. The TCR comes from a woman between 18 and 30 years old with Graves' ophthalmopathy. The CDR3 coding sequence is TGTGCCAGCAGTTACTCCGGCGAGGTGCGAACCCAGTACTTC. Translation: CASSYSGEVRTQYF.